This is a list of T cell receptor beta chains from one sample in a study of T cell repertoires in cytomegalovirus infection. One entry per CDR3 protein results from TCRdb running MiXCR on the reads. The sample carries around 710,000 distinct CDR3 sequences, almost 30% recorded once. Their cognate antigens are unknown. Source: cultured CD8+ T cells from PBMCs, taken from culture after CMV antigen stimulation. These receptors originate from a human donor in good health (CMV status not recorded). Some clones in this sample may be carry-over from other donors' samples. Each CDR3 is given with its conserved first and last residue. The order of the fields is CDR3 protein, V gene, J gene.

CDR3aa: CSARSKKFGQFILSSYNEQFF
v_gene: TRBV20-1
j_gene: TRBJ2-1

CDR3aa: CASIPGMSWTDPFDPEQFF
v_gene: TRBV12-3/TRBV12-4
j_gene: TRBJ2-1

CDR3aa: CASSERNRGHSPLHF
v_gene: TRBV6-1
j_gene: TRBJ1-6

CDR3aa: CSASWALQETQYF
v_gene: TRBV20-1
j_gene: TRBJ2-5

CDR3aa: CASSSRTGATNEKLFF
v_gene: TRBV19
j_gene: TRBJ1-4

CDR3aa: CASSQTPGQLYEQYF
v_gene: TRBV4-1
j_gene: TRBJ2-7

CDR3aa: CASRSAPDGLDHEQFF
v_gene: TRBV7-6
j_gene: TRBJ2-1

CDR3aa: CASSNLILDGFSLSGANVLTF
v_gene: TRBV6-5
j_gene: TRBJ2-6

CDR3aa: CASSYSPTGDYGYTF
v_gene: TRBV6-2/TRBV6-3
j_gene: TRBJ1-2

CDR3aa: CASSQPMGQEYNEQFF
v_gene: TRBV7-4
j_gene: TRBJ2-1